This is a list of T cell receptor beta chains from one sample in a study of cytomegalovirus exposure and HLA in healthy donors. Libraries were prepared by immunoSEQ multiplex PCR; TCRdb keeps only in-frame clonotypes and omits some of them. The sample has 150,000 to 200,000 clones, 80% seen once. The specimen sequenced was PBMCs. These receptors were obtained from a woman aged 40 to 49 in good health and CMV-seronegative. The CDR3 runs from the conserved cysteine through the conserved F or W. D genes are given only for firm matches. For some rows the clone size is stated as once, few or many, or as a class when expanded; others skip it.

.,TRBV7-9,TRBJ1-2,.,CASRRGEENYGYTF,TGTGCCAGCAGACGAGGGGAGGAAAACTATGGCTACACCTTC
.,TRBV7-9,TRBJ2-1,.,CSSSWTSGLRSSSYNEQFF,TGTTCCAGCAGCTGGACTTCGGGACTCCGATCGAGCTCCTACAATGAGCAGTTCTTC
TRBD1,TRBV6-5,TRBJ1-1,.,CASSYLQGAGTEAFF,TGTGCCAGCAGTTACCTTCAGGGGGCTGGCACTGAAGCTTTCTTT
.,TRBV7-9,TRBJ1-2,.,CSSTSSGVLAF,TGTTCCAGCACCTCCTCGGGGGTATTGGCCTTC
.,TRBV6-1,TRBJ1-6,.,CASSPPEGALHF,TGTGCCAGCAGCCCTCCCGAGGGAGCCCTCCACTTT
TRBD1,TRBV5-1,TRBJ1-2,.,CASSLEYGQGYGYTF,TGCGCCAGCAGCTTAGAATACGGACAGGGGTATGGCTACACCTTC
TRBD1,TRBV25-1,TRBJ1-4,.,CASSGRQGRVF,TGTGCCAGCAGTGGCAGACAGGGGAGGGTTTTT
.,TRBV18,TRBJ2-5,.,CASSQYQETQYF,TGTGCCAGCTCTCAGTACCAAGAGACCCAGTACTTC
.,TRBV9,TRBJ2-5,.,CASSVEYRAETQYF,TGTGCCAGCAGCGTAGAATACAGGGCGGAGACCCAGTACTTC
TRBD1,TRBV5-1,TRBJ1-2,.,CASSLAQGEGYGYTF,TGCGCCAGCAGCTTGGCCCAGGGGGAAGGCTATGGCTACACCTTC
.,TRBV9,TRBJ1-1,.,CASSVLGLGTEAFF,TGTGCCAGCAGCGTTTTGGGGCTAGGCACTGAAGCTTTCTTT
.,TRBV28,TRBJ1-3,once,CASGDFTSSGNTIYF,TGTGCCAGCGGGGACTTCACAAGCTCTGGAAACACCATATATTTT
TRBD2,TRBV29-1,TRBJ2-5,.,CSVVWVGGKETQYF,TGCAGCGTTGTCTGGGTGGGAGGGAAAGAGACCCAGTACTTC
.,TRBV27,TRBJ1-6,.,CASSFSQGLNSPLHF,TGTGCCAGCAGTTTTTCCCAGGGATTAAATTCACCCCTCCACTTT
.,TRBV7-6,TRBJ1-2,.,CASSLRPGGAPRGYTF,TGTGCCAGCAGCCTCCGTCCCGGGGGAGCGCCAAGGGGCTACACCTTC
TRBD2,TRBV15,TRBJ2-5,.,CATSRVLAGRETQYF,TGTGCCACCAGCAGAGTCTTAGCGGGAAGAGAGACCCAGTACTTC
.,TRBV11-3,TRBJ1-1,.,CASSLGGGSTEAFF,TGTGCCAGCAGCTTAGGGGGGGGCTCGACTGAAGCTTTCTTT
TRBD1,TRBV30,TRBJ2-5,.,CAWSVLGTGRWETQYF,TGTGCCTGGAGTGTACTCGGGACAGGGAGGTGGGAGACCCAGTACTTC
.,TRBV9,TRBJ1-4,.,CASSVDEGSNEKLFF,TGTGCCAGCAGCGTAGACGAGGGATCTAATGAAAAACTGTTTTTT
.,TRBV18,TRBJ2-1,few,CASSLASPPYGEQFF,TGTGCCAGCTCACTCGCGTCGCCGCCCTACGGTGAGCAGTTCTTC
.,TRBV9,TRBJ2-1,.,CASSVEPGVRNEQFF,TGTGCCAGCAGCGTAGAACCGGGAGTAAGAAATGAACAGTTCTTC
TRBD2,TRBV6-5,TRBJ2-1,many,CASSYSRREMDHEQFF,TGTGCCAGCAGTTACTCGAGGCGGGAGATGGATCATGAGCAGTTCTTC
.,TRBV30,TRBJ1-6,.,CAWSSGIPPLHF,TGTGCCTGGAGTTCAGGGATTCCACCCCTCCACTTT
TRBD1,TRBV6-1,TRBJ1-1,few,CASRPDRVETTEAFF,TGTGCCAGCAGACCGGACAGGGTGGAAACCACTGAAGCTTTCTTT
TRBD1,TRBV5-6,TRBJ2-5,.,CASSLEGTGVETQYF,TGTGCCAGCAGCTTGGAGGGCACAGGGGTGGAGACCCAGTACTTC
.,TRBV4-3,TRBJ1-5,few,CASSQDARGNQPQHF,TGCGCCAGCAGCCAAGATGCCCGGGGTAATCAGCCCCAGCATTTT
.,TRBV29-1,TRBJ1-1,few,CSVPPGGAGMNTEAFF,TGCAGCGTCCCTCCAGGCGGGGCGGGGATGAACACTGAAGCTTTCTTT
TRBD2,TRBV2,TRBJ2-3,.,CAIQSGVEREGLADTQYF,TGTGCCATCCAATCGGGAGTTGAGCGGGAGGGCCTTGCAGATACGCAGTATTTT
TRBD1,TRBV30,TRBJ2-3,few,CAVGTGGTDTQYF,TGTGCCGTAGGAACAGGGGGCACAGATACGCAGTATTTT
TRBD1,TRBV27,TRBJ1-4,.,CASSSGTGNEKLFF,TGTGCCAGCAGCTCCGGGACAGGGAATGAAAAACTGTTTTTT
.,TRBV5-6,TRBJ2-5,.,CASSLEYSQETQYF,TGTGCCAGCAGCTTGGAGTACAGCCAAGAGACCCAGTACTTC